This TCR beta chain was retrieved from a study of CXCR3-negative and CXCR3-positive naive CD8 T cells. For the study at large: Collectively, the libraries yielded 130 million or so TRB reads in total, at about 1.5 +/- 0.3 million per library.

Whole-study findings and limits: Hydrophobicity of TRB CDR3s was greater in CXCR3-positive naive cells than in CXCR3-negative naive cells. High diversity, comparable across both naive subsets, contrasted with much lower diversity in memory CD8+ cells.

Notes on this clonotype: Antigen specificity is unknown.

With 300,000 cells each, the CD8+ T cell subsets were individually sorted in triplicate. TRB cDNA libraries were made by UMI-labeled 5' RACE. TCRdb reprocessed the 5' RACE reads and stores each CDR3 protein as one record, lacking DNA. In total, the table holds some 130,000 distinct CDR3 sequences. The CDR3 consists of 16 residues. Germline V gene lookup returns CDR1 SEHNR and CDR2 FQNEAQ (reference sequence). V is TRBV7-9 and J is TRBJ1-1; the D call from TCRdb, TRBD1, cannot be confirmed without DNA. The clonotype originates from a human donor in good health. Some clones in this sample may be carry-over from other donors' samples. The sample comprised naive CXCR3- CD8+ T cells from blood. Subset specified: CD45RO-CCR7+CD27+CD95- naive CD8+ T cells lacking CXCR3 (TNR3-). The CDR3 region is CASIPKEGGWRTEAFF.